This TCR beta chain came from a study of cytomegalovirus exposure and HLA in healthy donors. Across the study: Within the Caucasian-associated ancestry cluster were under 85% of the roughly 400 genotyped donors.

General observations from the study: Accounts indicate the classifier identified cytomegalovirus status with strong specificity and sensitivity. Altogether, 150 or so TCR beta chains were recorded as cytomegalovirus-associated.

In the PCR, 60 Vbeta and 13 Jbeta primers were used. Repertoires were generated with immunoSEQ multiplex PCR, while TCRdb's copy carries only in-frame clones and drops some. The sample has about 160,000 clones; approximately 75% are singletons. Looked up from germline, CDR1 is MDHEN and CDR2 is SYDVKM. The CDR3 extends over 15 amino acids. With V trimmed by 7 bases and J by 1 base, 9 bases remained unmatched. Note on this clone: No antigen is known for it.

What was sequenced was PBMCs. This sequence joins TRBV28 and TRBJ1-1; 7 bases map to TRBD1. This clonotype was sampled from a woman aged 18-29 years in good health and CMV-seronegative. CDR3 sequence reads: CASKQGKGWNTEAFF. The CDR3, as DNA: TGTGCCAGCAAACAGGGGAAGGGGTGGAACACTGAAGCTTTCTTT. The full variable domain, rest sourced from reference TRBV28 and TRBJ1-1, is DVKVTQSSRYLVKRTGEKVFLECVQDMDHENMFWYRQDPGLGLRLIYFSYDVKMKEKGDIPEGYSVSREKKERFSLILESASTNQTSMYLCASKQGKGWNTEAFFGQGTRLTVV.